These 7 T cell receptor beta chains share one sample of origin, sequenced in a study of cytomegalovirus exposure and HLA in healthy donors. Primers included in the PCR were 60 Vbeta and 13 Jbeta primers. Measured with immunoSEQ multiplex PCR; TCRdb has only the in-frame clones, and not every one. There are 90,000 to 150,000 clones in the sample; around 79% occur only once, and around 3% lies in the top ten. Sequenced sample: PBMCs. These receptors were obtained from a woman aged 30 to 39 in good health and CMV-seropositive.

The CDR3 protein is CASGLGGDTQYF. CDR3 sequence (DNA): TGTGCTAGTGGTTTGGGCGGGGATACGCAGTATTTT. The chain recombines TRBV12-5 with TRBJ2-3, with D perhaps matching TRBD2 (5 bases). From germline, CDR1 is LGHNT and CDR2 FRNRAP. Trimming left V 1 base short and J 6 bases short, with 5 bases between. This CDR3 is built from 12 residues.

The V and J genes are TRBV30 and TRBJ1-3; D is ambiguous. The CDR3 sequence is 13 residues long. V was cut by 5 bases and J by 6 bases, with 14 bases left in between. Germline CDR1 GTSNPN, CDR2 SVGIG (reference sequence). The CDR3 sequence is CAWVRQVVNTIYF. In nucleotides, the CDR3 is TGTGCCTGGGTACGGCAGGTCGTAAACACCATATATTTT.

Only one count was recorded for this clone. The chain recombines TRBV9 with TRBJ2-3; D remains ambiguous. The V end was cut by 4 bases, the J end by 0 bases, with 15 bases between. Germline loops: CDR1 SGDLS, CDR2 YYNGEE. This CDR3 is 16 amino acids long. Written as DNA, the CDR3 is TGTGCCAGCAGCTTAGATTCCATAGCTAGCACAGATACGCAGTATTTT. Its protein product is CASSLDSIASTDTQYF.

The chain carries TRBV13 and TRBJ1-2; D unresolved. The V gene lost 5 bases and the J gene lost 4 bases, with 8 bases spanning the gap. The CDR3 is made up of 12 amino acids. The V gene's germline CDR1 is PRHDT and CDR2 FYEKMQ (reference sequence). Here the CDR3 reads CASSPEGYGYTF. CDR3 coding DNA: TGTGCCAGCAGCCCCGAGGGCTATGGCTACACCTTC.

The gene calls are TRBV19 and TRBJ2-1; 9 bases are shared with TRBD1. V shed 5 bases, J shed 5 bases, and the junction held 10 bases outside the gene matches. The CDR3 totals 16 residues. Germline values: CDR1 LNHDA, CDR2 SQIVND (reference sequence). The DNA for the CDR3 is TGTGCCAGTAGTGCGCTCGGGACAGGGCTGGACAATGAGCAGTTCTTC. It yields the protein CASSALGTGLDNEQFF.

The rearrangement links TRBV5-1 to TRBJ2-1, with D uncertain. The CDR3 runs 12 residues. V lost 2 bases, J lost 8 bases, and 8 bases lay in between. Germline CDR1 is SGHRS and CDR2 is YFSETQ. As DNA, the CDR3 is TGCGCCAGCAGCTTCCCTCCCCATGAGCAGTTCTTC. This translates into CASSFPPHEQFF.

This chain uses TRBV27 with TRBJ1-2; perhaps TRBD1 as D (6 bases). Germline loops: CDR1 MNHEY, CDR2 SMNVEV (reference sequence). The V end lost 7 bases, the J end lost 4 bases, and 25 bases lay between the germline ends. The CDR3 spans 17 residues. This CDR3 is CASKEDSGAGVFYGYTF. CDR3 sequence (DNA): TGTGCCAGCAAAGAAGACAGTGGGGCAGGGGTTTTCTATGGCTACACCTTC.